The entry that follows covers one T cell receptor beta chain sequence. Its antigen is unknown. The sample is drawn from a study of PD-1 blockade in classical Hodgkin lymphoma. Study-level findings and limits: At C4D1, TCR diversity had climbed significantly for CD4+ cells, though not for CD8+ cells.

CDR1 and CDR2 from the germline V gene are LGHNA and YSLEER. Trimming left V 1 base short and J 0 bases short, with 11 bases between. The CDR3 is 16 amino acids. Assay used: immunoSEQ multiplex PCR; TCRdb lists only in-frame clones, some missing. The data show tens of thousands of clones, about 71% seen once. Relapse was seen in all patients after autologous stem cell transplantation, and brentuximab vedotin exposure was variable. The receptor comes from a human donor with classical Hodgkin lymphoma. The source was peripheral blood mononuclear cells (PBMCs), collected at baseline. V gene TRBV4-3 combines with J gene TRBJ2-3; a possible D gene is TRBD1 (6 bases). For the CDR3, the DNA is TGCGCCAGCAGCCAAGTTCAGGGGTTTAGCACAGATACGCAGTATTTT. It codes for CASSQVQGFSTDTQYF.